The sequence of this TCR beta chain was determined in a study of cytomegalovirus exposure and HLA in healthy donors. 60 Vbeta and 13 Jbeta primers were used in PCR. Sequencing used immunoSEQ multiplex PCR; TCRdb keeps in-frame clones, though not all of them. The sample includes some 150,000 clones, approximately 80% of them seen just once. This CDR3 has 14 residues. Per germline, CDR1 GTSNPN and CDR2 SVGIG (reference sequence). Trimming cost V 5 bases and J 7 bases; bases outside gene matches: 5. This clone was found once. The sequence derives from a man aged 18 to 30 in good health and CMV-seropositive. The specimen sequenced was PBMCs. The chain has TRBV30 and TRBJ2-1, with 13 bases aligning to TRBD2. The CDR3 coding sequence is TGTGCCTGGGAACTAGCGGGAGGGCGGAATGAGCAGTTCTTC. This gives the protein CAWELAGGRNEQFF.